Following are 23 T cell receptor beta chains from one sample sequenced in a study of cytomegalovirus exposure and HLA in healthy donors. PCR was performed using 60 Vbeta and 13 Jbeta primers. Here immunoSEQ multiplex PCR was the method, and the copy in TCRdb shows in-frame clones only, minus some. The sample holds fewer than 150,000 clones, over 60% seen once. The sample consisted of PBMCs. These receptor sequences come from a woman in her 50s in good health and CMV-seronegative.

The chain is built from TRBV7-6 and TRBJ1-5, with D possibly being TRBD1 (6 bases). V dropped 4 bases and J dropped 7 bases, with 8 bases sitting between them. The V gene's germline CDR1 is SGHVS and CDR2 FNYEAQ. This CDR3 comprises 12 residues. The CDR3 is CASSWQGQPQHF. The DNA of the CDR3 is TGTGCCAGCAGCTGGCAGGGGCAGCCCCAGCATTTT.

This clone has only one observation. The chain couples TRBV6-1 to TRBJ1-3, with a weak D call TRBD1 (6 bases). Trimming took 4 bases from V and 4 from J, leaving 14 bases between them. CDR3 length equals 15 residues. The germline V gene encodes CDR1 MNHNS and CDR2 SASEGT. The CDR3, as DNA: TGTGCCAGCAGTGTTTTCAGGGGTTCCGGAAACACCATATATTTT. Translation: CASSVFRGSGNTIYF.

With respect to this clone: The identical CDR3 is also encoded by other nucleotide sequences in the sample. The CDR3 here is CASSSGTGRNQPQHF. The CDR3 DNA sequence: TGTGCCAGCAGCTCAGGGACAGGTCGCAATCAGCCCCAGCATTTT. This chain joins TRBV5-6 and TRBJ1-5, with TRBD1 identical over 8 bases. Germline V gives CDR1 SGHDT, CDR2 YYEEEE. The CDR3 consists of 15 residues. V shed 3 bases, J shed 2 bases, and the junction held 4 bases outside the gene matches.

This CDR3 is CASSSDTSLEQFF. CDR3 DNA: TGTGCCAGCAGCTCCGACACTAGCCTTGAGCAGTTCTTC. J is TRBJ2-1 and V is TRBV7-9; D is possibly TRBD2 (6 bases). CDR3 length: 13 amino acids. Deletions cut 4 bases from V and 9 bases from J, with 13 bases between. Germline V CDR1 and CDR2: SEHNR, FQNEAQ (reference sequence).

This clone was counted only a few times. The chain joins TRBV4-2 to TRBJ2-1; 7 bases map to TRBD2. With 2 bases clipped from V and 0 bases from J, the junction kept 1 base outside the gene matches. The V gene's germline CDR1 is LGHNA and CDR2 YNFKEQ. This CDR3 is 15 amino acids long. The CDR3: CASSQSSGSYNEQFF. The CDR3 DNA follows: TGTGCCAGCAGCCAATCTAGCGGCTCCTACAATGAGCAGTTCTTC.

The chain combines TRBV7-9 with TRBJ1-2, with D unclear. This CDR3 has 14 amino acids. Germline V gene lookup returns CDR1 SEHNR and CDR2 FQNEAQ (reference sequence). Trimming removed 6 bases from V and 5 bases from J, with 16 bases in between. The CDR3 DNA sequence: TGTGCCAGCAGGCCACTCCAGCGAGGGTATGGCTACACCTTC. Translated: CASRPLQRGYGYTF.

This chain links TRBV6-5 with TRBJ1-2; the match to TRBD1 covers 9 bases. V trimming: 6 bases; J trimming: 5 bases; junction bases outside the gene matches: 7. CDR3 length: 14 amino acids. CDR1 MNHEY and CDR2 SVGAGI come from the germline V gene. Written as DNA, the CDR3 is TGTGCCAGCAGAAACGGACAGGGGCGTTATGGCTACACCTTC. As protein: CASRNGQGRYGYTF.

CDR3 in amino acids: CASSPDREANYGYTF. Here the CDR3 DNA reads TGTGCCAGCAGCCCTGACAGGGAGGCCAACTATGGCTACACCTTC. The chain carries TRBV7-9 and TRBJ1-2, with 7 bases fitting TRBD1. V shed 5 bases, J shed 2 bases, and the junction held 8 bases outside the gene matches. This CDR3 comprises 15 residues. Germline lookup yields CDR1 SEHNR and CDR2 FQNEAQ (reference sequence).

The chain has TRBV27 and TRBJ2-6, with 8 bases that match TRBD1. V shed 3 bases, J shed 1 base, and the junction held 14 bases outside the gene matches. The CDR3 sequence is 20 residues long. The germline V gene encodes CDR1 MNHEY and CDR2 SMNVEV (reference sequence). DNA of the CDR3: TGTGCCAGCAGTTTCCAGCCCCCACCGGGACAGGCTTCTGGGGCCAACGTCCTGACTTTC. Its translation is CASSFQPPPGQASGANVLTF. Supplemented by reference TRBV27 and TRBJ2-6, the full variable domain reads EAQVTQNPRYLITVTGKKLTVTCSQNMNHEYMSWYRQDPGLGLRQIYYSMNVEVTDKGDVPEGYKVSRKEKRNFPLILESPSPNQTSLYFCASSFQPPPGQASGANVLTFGAGSRLTVL.

The chain is built from TRBV6-5 and TRBJ2-7, with 10 bases aligning to TRBD2. The germline CDR1 and CDR2 sequences are MNHEY and SVGAGI. The CDR3 is 14 residues long. Unmatched junction bases numbered 6, after V lost 7 bases and J lost 3 bases. The CDR3 nucleotides read TGTGCCAGCACTTTAGCGGGGGGAATCTACGAGCAGTACTTC. Residues: CASTLAGGIYEQYF.

This sequence joins TRBV6-5 and TRBJ2-1, with a possible D match to TRBD1 (6 bases). The length of the CDR3 is 14 residues. The V gene lost 8 bases and the J gene lost 0 bases, with 11 bases spanning the gap. Germline V lookup: CDR1 MNHEY, CDR2 SVGAGI. The CDR3 protein is CASGRGSSYNEQFF. CDR3 DNA: TGTGCCAGCGGAAGGGGGAGCTCCTACAATGAGCAGTTCTTC.

The rearrangement joins TRBV25-1 to TRBJ2-1; the match to TRBD2 covers 8 bases. Trimming took 5 bases from V and 2 from J; bases not matched to a gene: 5. CDR1 and CDR2 (germline): MGHDK, SYGVNS. The CDR3 runs 15 residues. CDR3 residues: CASSLAGRPYNEQFF. CDR3 nucleotide sequence: TGTGCCAGCAGTTTAGCGGGGAGGCCCTACAATGAGCAGTTCTTC.

The chain has TRBV9 and TRBJ2-7, with a tentative D call TRBD2 (7 bases). V gave up 0 bases and J gave up 9 bases, with 19 bases separating them. This CDR3 is 15 amino acids long. The germline V gene encodes CDR1 SGDLS and CDR2 YYNGEE. Here the CDR3 DNA reads TGTGCCAGCAGCGTAGAGGGGGGGGTCTCTACGACGCAGTACTTC. Protein sequence: CASSVEGGVSTTQYF.

For this clone: One end of the junction does not line up with germline, which may come from a read error. Other DNA variants within this sample encode the same CDR3. This sequence joins TRBV5-1 and TRBJ1-6; 7 bases align to TRBD1. From germline, CDR1 is SGHRS and CDR2 YFSETQ. The CDR3 covers 14 residues. The CDR3 sequence is CASSLDRMRSPLHF. The CDR3 bases are TGTGCCAGCAGCTTGGACAGGATGCGCTCACCCCTCCACTTT.

CDR3 amino acids: CASSGGHFSPYEQYF. For the CDR3, the DNA is TGTGCCAGTAGTGGGGGCCACTTCTCCCCCTACGAGCAGTACTTC. V usage is TRBV19 and J usage is TRBJ2-7; maybe TRBD1 (6 bases). Trimming removed 5 bases from V and 2 bases from J, with 16 bases in between. Germline CDR1 reads LNHDA; CDR2 reads SQIVND (reference sequence). This CDR3 is built from 15 residues.

The chain has TRBV15 and TRBJ1-6, with no clear D. Germline assignment: CDR1 LNHNV and CDR2 YYDKDF (reference sequence). Trimming pared 4 bases from V and 3 bases from J, leaving 13 bases between. The CDR3 is 16 residues long. CDR3 coding DNA: TGTGCCACCAGCAAGGCCGGTGAGGTCTATAATTCACCCCTCCACTTT. Its translation: CATSKAGEVYNSPLHF. Using reference TRBV15 and TRBJ1-6 for the parts outside the CDR3, the full variable domain is DAMVIQNPRYQVTQFGKPVTLSCSQTLNHNVMYWYQQKSSQAPKLLFHYYDKDFNNEADTPDNFQSRRPNTSFCFLDIRSPGLGDTAMYLCATSKAGEVYNSPLHFGNGTRLTVT.

Only one count was recorded for this clone. The chain is built from TRBV9 and TRBJ2-3; D gene unclear. The CDR3 sequence is 15 residues long. In germline, CDR1 is SGDLS, CDR2 YYNGEE. The V and J ends lost 0 bases and 2 bases respectively, with 10 bases between them. The DNA for the CDR3 is TGTGCCAGCAGCGTAGTTGGTGAAGCCACAGATACGCAGTATTTT. Residues: CASSVVGEATDTQYF. The full variable domain, completed using reference TRBV9 and TRBJ2-3, is DSGVTQTPKHLITATGQRVTLRCSPRSGDLSVYWYQQSLDQGLQFLIQYYNGEERAKGNILERFSAQQFPDLHSELNLSSLELGDSALYFCASSVVGEATDTQYFGPGTRLTVL.

The chain uses TRBV7-2 and TRBJ1-2, with 8 bases aligning to TRBD1. The CDR3 totals 16 residues. V gave up 5 bases and J gave up 0 bases; unmatched junction bases: 8. Germline CDR1 SGHTA, CDR2 FQGNSA. The CDR3 is CASSLYDRGPNYGYTF. The CDR3 coding sequence is TGTGCCAGCAGCCTATATGACAGGGGACCTAACTATGGCTACACCTTC.

The genes are TRBV9 and TRBJ2-1; a weak D match, TRBD2 (6 bases). The CDR3 is 14 amino acids. V was clipped by 0 bases and J by 7 bases, with 11 bases between them. The germline gives CDR1 SGDLS, CDR2 YYNGEE. The CDR3 bases are TGTGCCAGCAGCGTAGCTCTAGCGCTGAATGAGCAGTTCTTC. Translating it yields CASSVALALNEQFF.

The CDR3 sequence is CASSFRPGGPNEQFF. As DNA, the CDR3 is TGTGCCAGCAGCTTCCGTCCTGGAGGGCCCAATGAGCAGTTCTTC. The chain combines TRBV5-6 with TRBJ2-1, with D maybe TRBD2 (6 bases). Germline CDR1 is SGHDT and CDR2 is YYEEEE. Trimming took off 2 bases at V and 6 bases at J, with 15 bases between the two ends. This CDR3 is built from 15 residues. Full variable domain (outside the CDR3, taken from reference TRBV5-6 and TRBJ2-1): DAGVTQSPTHLIKTRGQQVTLRCSPKSGHDTVSWYQQALGQGPQFIFQYYEEEERQRGNFPDRFSGHQFPNYSSELNVNALLLGDSALYLCASSFRPGGPNEQFFGPGTRLTVL.

This clone was seen once. V usage is TRBV2 and J usage is TRBJ1-5, with 8 bases that match TRBD1. The length of the CDR3 is 14 residues. V was pared by 4 bases and J by 10 bases, with 9 bases of the junction left unmatched. The germline gives CDR1 SNHLY, CDR2 FYNNEI. The CDR3 protein is CASSAGTGVLPQHF. DNA for the CDR3: TGTGCCAGCAGTGCCGGGACAGGAGTTCTTCCCCAGCATTTT.

This clone occurred a few times. This chain joins TRBV30 and TRBJ1-6; the D gene is possibly TRBD1 (5 bases). V was shortened by 3 bases and J by 17 bases, with 11 bases between the two germline ends. The CDR3 sequence is 10 residues long. Germline CDR1 reads GTSNPN; CDR2 reads SVGIG (reference sequence). For the CDR3, the DNA is TGTGCCTGGAGCCTGACAGAAATCCACTTT. Amino acid sequence: CAWSLTEIHF.

The sample holds a few counts of this clone. This sequence joins TRBV28 and TRBJ2-7, with a weak D call TRBD1 (6 bases). CDR3 length: 16 residues. The germline gives CDR1 MDHEN, CDR2 SYDVKM. Trimming pared 10 bases from V and 1 base from J, leaving 23 bases between. The CDR3 sequence is CATYGWYTGRSYEQYF. CDR3 in DNA: TGTGCCACCTACGGGTGGTATACAGGGCGGTCCTACGAGCAGTACTTC.